This T cell receptor beta chain was identified during a study of blood T cell repertoires in COVID-19. On the study more broadly: T cells, B-cell-depleted T cells, or PBMCs supplied cDNA or gDNA.

V lost 4 bases and J 6 bases, leaving 19 bases between the germline ends. CDR3 length: 15 amino acids. Germline V lookup: CDR1 SGHDT, CDR2 YYEEEE. Sequenced by immunoSEQ multiplex PCR; TCRdb stores in-frame clones only, minus some. The sample yields 190,000 or so clones, roughly three quarters seen once. The chain employs TRBV5-6 and TRBJ1-2, with D possibly TRBD1 on 6 matching bases. The material sequenced was peripheral blood. This clonotype was sampled from a woman aged 80 or older with COVID-19, enrolled during active disease. The CDR3 DNA follows: TGTGCCAGCAGCGTTCCGACAGGCCTAGTGGATGGCTACACCTTC. Translating it yields CASSVPTGLVDGYTF.